The clone carrying this T cell receptor (beta chain) appeared a few times. Data came from immunoSEQ multiplex PCR; TCRdb stores just in-frame clones and leaves some out. The table has 250,000 to 350,000 clones, approximately 76% seen once. These data are taken from a study of cytotoxic CD8 clonotypes in ibrutinib-treated CLL. The V gene's germline CDR1 is MNHEY and CDR2 SMNVEV (reference sequence). The CDR3 has 14 amino acids. The V end lost 1 base, the J end lost 6 bases, and 9 bases lay between the germline ends. The clonotype was recovered from a human donor with chronic lymphocytic leukemia. The sample was PBMCs, taken at disease progression, from a patient treated with ibrutinib. The V call is TRBV27, the J call TRBJ2-2; no reliable D call. This chain's CDR3 is CASSLLGGAGELFF. The CDR3 DNA reads as TGTGCCAGCAGTTTATTGGGTGGGGCCGGGGAGCTGTTTTTT.